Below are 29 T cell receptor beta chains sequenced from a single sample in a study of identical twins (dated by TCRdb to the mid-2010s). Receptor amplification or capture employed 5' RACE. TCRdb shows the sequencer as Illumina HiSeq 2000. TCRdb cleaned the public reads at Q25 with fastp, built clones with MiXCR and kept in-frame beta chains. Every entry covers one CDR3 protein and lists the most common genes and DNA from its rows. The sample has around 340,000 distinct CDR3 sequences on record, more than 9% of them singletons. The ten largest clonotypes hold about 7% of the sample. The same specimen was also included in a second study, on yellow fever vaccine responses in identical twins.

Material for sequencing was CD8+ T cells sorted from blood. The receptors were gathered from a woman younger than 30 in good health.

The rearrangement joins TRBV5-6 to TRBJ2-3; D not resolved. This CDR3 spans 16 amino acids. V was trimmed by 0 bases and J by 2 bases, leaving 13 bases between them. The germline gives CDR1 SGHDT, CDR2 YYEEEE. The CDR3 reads CASSLAIDPLTDTQYF. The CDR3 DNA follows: TGTGCCAGCAGCTTGGCCATTGACCCGCTCACAGATACGCAGTATTTT.

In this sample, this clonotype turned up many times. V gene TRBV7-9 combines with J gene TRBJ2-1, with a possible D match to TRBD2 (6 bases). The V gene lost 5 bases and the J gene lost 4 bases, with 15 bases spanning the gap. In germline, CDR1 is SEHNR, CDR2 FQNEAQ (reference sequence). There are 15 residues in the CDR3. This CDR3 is CASSLSGSTYNEQFF. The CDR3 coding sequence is TGTGCCAGCAGCCTTTCCGGGAGTACGTACAATGAGCAGTTCTTC.

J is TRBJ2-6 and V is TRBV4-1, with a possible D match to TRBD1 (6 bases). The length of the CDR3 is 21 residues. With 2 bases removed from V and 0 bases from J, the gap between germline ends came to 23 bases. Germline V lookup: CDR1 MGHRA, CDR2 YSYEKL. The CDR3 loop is CASSQFSRWGRVDSGANVLTF. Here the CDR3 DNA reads TGCGCCAGCAGCCAATTCTCGCGGTGGGGGCGCGTAGACTCTGGGGCCAACGTCCTGACTTTC.

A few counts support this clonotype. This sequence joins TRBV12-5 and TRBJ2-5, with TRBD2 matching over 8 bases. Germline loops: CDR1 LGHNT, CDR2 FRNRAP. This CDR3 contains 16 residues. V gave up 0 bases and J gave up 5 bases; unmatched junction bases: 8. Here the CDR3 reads CASGLVSGSMGETQYF. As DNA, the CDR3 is TGTGCTAGTGGTTTGGTCAGCGGGAGCATGGGGGAGACCCAGTACTTC.

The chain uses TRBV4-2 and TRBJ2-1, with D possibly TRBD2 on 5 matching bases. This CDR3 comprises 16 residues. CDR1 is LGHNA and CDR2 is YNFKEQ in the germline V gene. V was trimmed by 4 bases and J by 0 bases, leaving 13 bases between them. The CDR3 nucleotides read TGTGCCAGCAGCCCACAAAGCGGAAGCTCCTACAATGAGCAGTTCTTC. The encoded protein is CASSPQSGSSYNEQFF.

In DNA form, the CDR3 reads TGTGCTAGTGGCGGGGGGGCCAGAGATACGCAGTATTTT. Amino acids: CASGGGARDTQYF. The chain recombines TRBV12-5 with TRBJ2-3; 8 bases align to TRBD2. J gave up 5 bases and V 6 bases, and 4 bases lay outside the gene matches. Per the germline V gene, CDR1 is LGHNT and CDR2 is FRNRAP. The CDR3 is 13 residues long.

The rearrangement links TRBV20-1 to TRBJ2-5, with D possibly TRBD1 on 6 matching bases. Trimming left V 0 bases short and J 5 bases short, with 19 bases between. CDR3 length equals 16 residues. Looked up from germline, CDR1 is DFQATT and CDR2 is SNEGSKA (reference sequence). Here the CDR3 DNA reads TGCAGTGCTAGAGACCCTACAGGGCGCATATCGGAGACCCAGTACTTC. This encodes CSARDPTGRISETQYF.

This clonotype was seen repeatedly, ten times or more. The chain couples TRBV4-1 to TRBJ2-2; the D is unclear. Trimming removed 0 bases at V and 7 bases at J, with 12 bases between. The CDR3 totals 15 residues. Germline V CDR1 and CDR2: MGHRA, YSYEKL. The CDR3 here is CASSQEAFRVGELFF. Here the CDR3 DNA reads TGCGCCAGCAGCCAAGAAGCGTTTCGTGTCGGGGAGCTGTTTTTT.

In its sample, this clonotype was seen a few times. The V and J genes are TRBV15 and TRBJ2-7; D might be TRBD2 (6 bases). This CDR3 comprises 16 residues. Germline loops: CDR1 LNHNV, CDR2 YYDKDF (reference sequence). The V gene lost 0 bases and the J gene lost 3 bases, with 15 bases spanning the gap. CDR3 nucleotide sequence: TGTGCCACCAGCAGAGAACTTGCGGAGGGGCTCTACGAGCAGTACTTC. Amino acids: CATSRELAEGLYEQYF.

In nucleotides, the CDR3 is TGTGCCACCAGTGATTCGGACGGCTACGAGCAGTACTTC. Its translation is CATSDSDGYEQYF. This chain joins TRBV24-1 and TRBJ2-7; the D is unclear. The CDR3 extends over 13 amino acids. Trimming removed 2 bases at V and 3 bases at J, with 7 bases between. Germline values: CDR1 KGHDR, CDR2 SFDVKD.

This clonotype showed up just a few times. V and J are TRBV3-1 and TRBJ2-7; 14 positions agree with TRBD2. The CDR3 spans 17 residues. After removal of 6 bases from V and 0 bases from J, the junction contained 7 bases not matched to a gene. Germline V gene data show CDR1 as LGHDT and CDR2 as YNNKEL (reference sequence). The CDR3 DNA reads TGTGCCAGCAGTCACAGGACTAGCGGGAGGAACTCCTACGAGCAGTACTTC. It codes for CASSHRTSGRNSYEQYF.

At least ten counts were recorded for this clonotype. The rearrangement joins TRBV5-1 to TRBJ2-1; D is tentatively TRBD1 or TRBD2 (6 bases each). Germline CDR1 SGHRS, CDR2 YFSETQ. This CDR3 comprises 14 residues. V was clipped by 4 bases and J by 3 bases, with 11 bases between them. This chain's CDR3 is CASSERGVYNEQFF. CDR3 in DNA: TGCGCCAGCAGCGAGAGGGGGGTCTACAATGAGCAGTTCTTC.

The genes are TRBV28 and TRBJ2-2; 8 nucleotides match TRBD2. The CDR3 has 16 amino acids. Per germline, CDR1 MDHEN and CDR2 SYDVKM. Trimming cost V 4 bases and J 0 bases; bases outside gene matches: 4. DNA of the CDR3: TGTGCCAGCAGTTCCTCGGGACTAGCGAACACCGGGGAGCTGTTTTTT. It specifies CASSSSGLANTGELFF. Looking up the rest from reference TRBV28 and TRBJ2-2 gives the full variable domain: DVKVTQSSRYLVKRTGEKVFLECVQDMDHENMFWYRQDPGLGLRLIYFSYDVKMKEKGDIPEGYSVSREKKERFSLILESASTNQTSMYLCASSSSGLANTGELFFGEGSRLTVL.

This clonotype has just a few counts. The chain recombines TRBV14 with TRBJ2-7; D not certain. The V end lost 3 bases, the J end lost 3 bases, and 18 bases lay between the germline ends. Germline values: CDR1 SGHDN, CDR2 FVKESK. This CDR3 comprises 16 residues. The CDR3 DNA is TGTGCCAGCAGCCAGTCACTAACCGTACGCAACTACGAGCAGTACTTC. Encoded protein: CASSQSLTVRNYEQYF.

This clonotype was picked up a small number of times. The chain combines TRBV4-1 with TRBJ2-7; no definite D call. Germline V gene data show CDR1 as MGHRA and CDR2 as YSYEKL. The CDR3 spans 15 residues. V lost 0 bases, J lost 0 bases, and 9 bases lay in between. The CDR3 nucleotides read TGCGCCAGCAGCCAAGACATAATGAGCTCCTACGAGCAGTACTTC. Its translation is CASSQDIMSSYEQYF.

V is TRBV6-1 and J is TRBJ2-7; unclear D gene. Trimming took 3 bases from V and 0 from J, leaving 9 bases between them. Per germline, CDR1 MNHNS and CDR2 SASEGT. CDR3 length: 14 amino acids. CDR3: CASSEGSTSYEQYF. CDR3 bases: TGTGCCAGCAGTGAGGGATCCACCTCCTACGAGCAGTACTTC.

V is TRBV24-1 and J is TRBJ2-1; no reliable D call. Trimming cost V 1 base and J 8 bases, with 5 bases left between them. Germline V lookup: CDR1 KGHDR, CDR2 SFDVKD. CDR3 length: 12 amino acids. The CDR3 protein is CATSDLRDEQFF. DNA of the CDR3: TGTGCCACCAGTGATTTAAGGGATGAGCAGTTCTTC.

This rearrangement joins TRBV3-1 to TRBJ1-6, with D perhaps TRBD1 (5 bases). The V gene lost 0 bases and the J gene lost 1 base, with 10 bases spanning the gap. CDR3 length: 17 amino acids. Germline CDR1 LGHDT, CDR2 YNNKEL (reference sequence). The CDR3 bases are TGTGCCAGCAGCCAAGAGGGGCGGGCATCCTATAATTCACCCCTCCACTTT. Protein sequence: CASSQEGRASYNSPLHF.

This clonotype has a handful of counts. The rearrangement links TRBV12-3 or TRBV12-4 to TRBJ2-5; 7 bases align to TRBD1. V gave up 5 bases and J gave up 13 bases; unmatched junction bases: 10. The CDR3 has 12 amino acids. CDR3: CASSPRDSQRYF. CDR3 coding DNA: TGTGCCAGCAGTCCACGGGACAGCCAGAGGTACTTC.

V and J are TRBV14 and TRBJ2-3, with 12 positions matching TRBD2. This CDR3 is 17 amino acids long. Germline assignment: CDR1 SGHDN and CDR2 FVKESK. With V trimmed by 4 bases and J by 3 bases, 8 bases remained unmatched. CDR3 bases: TGTGCCAGCAGCCTTAGACTAGCGGGAGTATCTACAGATACGCAGTATTTT. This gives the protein CASSLRLAGVSTDTQYF.

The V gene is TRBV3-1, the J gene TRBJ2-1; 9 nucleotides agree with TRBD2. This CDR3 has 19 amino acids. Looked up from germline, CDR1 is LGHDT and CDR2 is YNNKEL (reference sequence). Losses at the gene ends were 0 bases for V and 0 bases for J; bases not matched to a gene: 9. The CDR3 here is CASSQDGGSGSSSYNEQFF. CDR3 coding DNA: TGTGCCAGCAGCCAAGATGGGGGTAGCGGGAGTAGCTCCTACAATGAGCAGTTCTTC.

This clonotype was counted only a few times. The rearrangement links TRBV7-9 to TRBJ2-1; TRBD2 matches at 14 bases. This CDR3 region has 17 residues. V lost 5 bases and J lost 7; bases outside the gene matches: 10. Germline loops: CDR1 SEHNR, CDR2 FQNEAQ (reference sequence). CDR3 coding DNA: TGTGCCAGCAGCGACACGGGGACTAGCGGGAGTAGGAATGAGCAGTTCTTC. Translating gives CASSDTGTSGSRNEQFF.

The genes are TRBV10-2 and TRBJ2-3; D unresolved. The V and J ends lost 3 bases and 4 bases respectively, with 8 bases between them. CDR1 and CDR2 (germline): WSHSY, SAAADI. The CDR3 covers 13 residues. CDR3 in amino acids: CASSDADSDTQYF. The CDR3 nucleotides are TGCGCCAGCAGTGATGCAGACTCAGATACGCAGTATTTT.

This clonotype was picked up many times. CDR3 DNA: TGTGCCAGCAGCTGGACCACAGGGGCCGAAGCTTTCTTT. Translation: CASSWTTGAEAFF. The V gene is TRBV5-5, the J gene TRBJ1-1; TRBD1 aligns across 7 bases. The CDR3 runs 13 residues. J lost 8 bases, V lost 3 bases, and 7 bases had no gene match. From germline, CDR1 is SGHKS and CDR2 YYEKEE (reference sequence). The full variable domain, rest sourced from reference TRBV5-5 and TRBJ1-1, is DAGVTQSPTHLIKTRGQQVTLRCSPISGHKSVSWYQQVLGQGPQFIFQYYEKEERGRGNFPDRFSARQFPNYSSELNVNALLLGDSALYLCASSWTTGAEAFFGQGTRLTVV.

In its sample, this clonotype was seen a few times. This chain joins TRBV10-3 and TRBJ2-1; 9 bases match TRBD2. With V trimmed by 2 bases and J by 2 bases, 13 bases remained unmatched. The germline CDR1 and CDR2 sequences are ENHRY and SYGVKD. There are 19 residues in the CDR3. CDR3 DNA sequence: TGTGCCATCAGTGAGGGTGGGCCTAGCGGGGTGACGGCCTACAATGAGCAGTTCTTC. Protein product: CAISEGGPSGVTAYNEQFF.

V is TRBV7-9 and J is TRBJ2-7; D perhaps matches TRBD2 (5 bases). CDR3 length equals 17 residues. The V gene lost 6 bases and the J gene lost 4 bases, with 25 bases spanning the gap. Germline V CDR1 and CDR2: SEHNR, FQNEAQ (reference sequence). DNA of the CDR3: TGTGCCAGCAGTCTTAGTTCTAGCTCCCCAACGTCTTACGAGCAGTACTTC. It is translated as CASSLSSSSPTSYEQYF.

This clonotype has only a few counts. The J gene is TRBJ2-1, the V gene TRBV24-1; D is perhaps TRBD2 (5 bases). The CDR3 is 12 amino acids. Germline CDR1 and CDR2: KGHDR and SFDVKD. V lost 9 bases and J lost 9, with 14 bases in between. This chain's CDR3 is CATGTRSGEQFF. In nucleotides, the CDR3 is TGTGCCACCGGTACCCGGAGCGGTGAGCAGTTCTTC.

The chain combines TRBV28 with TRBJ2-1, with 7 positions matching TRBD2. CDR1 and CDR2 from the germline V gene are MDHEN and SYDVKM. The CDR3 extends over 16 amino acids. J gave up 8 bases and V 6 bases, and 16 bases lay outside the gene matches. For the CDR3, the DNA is TGTGCCAGCAGCCTCTGGATCGGGACTATGGGGGATGAGCAGTTCTTC. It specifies CASSLWIGTMGDEQFF.

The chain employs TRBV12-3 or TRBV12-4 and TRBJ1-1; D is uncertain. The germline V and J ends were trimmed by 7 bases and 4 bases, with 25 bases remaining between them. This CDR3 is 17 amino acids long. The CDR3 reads CASTTNDLTDFGTEAFF. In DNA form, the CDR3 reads TGTGCCAGCACCACAAATGACCTGACTGACTTCGGCACTGAAGCTTTCTTT.